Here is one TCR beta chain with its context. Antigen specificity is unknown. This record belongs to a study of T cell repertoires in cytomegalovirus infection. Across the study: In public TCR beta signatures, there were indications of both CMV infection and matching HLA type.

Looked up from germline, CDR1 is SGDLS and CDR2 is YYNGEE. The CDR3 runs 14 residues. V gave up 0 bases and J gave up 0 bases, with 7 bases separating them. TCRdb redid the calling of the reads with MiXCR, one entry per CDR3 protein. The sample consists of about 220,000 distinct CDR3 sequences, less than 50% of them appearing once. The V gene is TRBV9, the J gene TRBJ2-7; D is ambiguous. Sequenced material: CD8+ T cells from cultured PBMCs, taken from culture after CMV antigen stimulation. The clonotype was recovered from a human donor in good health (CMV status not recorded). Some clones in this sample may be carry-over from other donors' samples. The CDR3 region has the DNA TGTGCCAGCAGCGTAGACGGCGACTCCTACGAGCAGTACTTC. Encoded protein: CASSVDGDSYEQYF. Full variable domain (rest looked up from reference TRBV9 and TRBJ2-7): DSGVTQTPKHLITATGQRVTLRCSPRSGDLSVYWYQQSLDQGLQFLIQYYNGEERAKGNILERFSAQQFPDLHSELNLSSLELGDSALYFCASSVDGDSYEQYFGPGTRLTVT.